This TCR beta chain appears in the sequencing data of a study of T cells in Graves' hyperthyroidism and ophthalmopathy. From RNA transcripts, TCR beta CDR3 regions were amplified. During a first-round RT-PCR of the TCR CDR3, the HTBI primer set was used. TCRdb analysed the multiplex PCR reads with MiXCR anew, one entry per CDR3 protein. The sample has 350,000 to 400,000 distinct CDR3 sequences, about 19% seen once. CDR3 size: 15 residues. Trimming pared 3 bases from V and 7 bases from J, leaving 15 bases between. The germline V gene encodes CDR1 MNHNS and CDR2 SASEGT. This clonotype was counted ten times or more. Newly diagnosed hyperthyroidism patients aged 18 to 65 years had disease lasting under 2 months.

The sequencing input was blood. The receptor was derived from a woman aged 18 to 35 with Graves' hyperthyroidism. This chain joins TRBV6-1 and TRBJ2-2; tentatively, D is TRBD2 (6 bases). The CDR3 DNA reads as TGTGCCAGCAGTGATAGGGGAGGAGGGTTCGGGGAGCTGTTTTTT. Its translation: CASSDRGGGFGELFF.